The clone carrying this T cell receptor (beta chain) was counted ten times or more. Its antigen is still unknown. The V segment lost 7 bases and the J segment 6 bases; nucleotides outside the gene matches: 9. There are 15 residues in the CDR3. Germline lookup yields CDR1 SGHRS and CDR2 YFSETQ. Scientists made TCR beta libraries using quantitative 5'-RACE with molecular barcodes. Each CDR3 protein gets one entry after TCRdb re-called the 5' RACE reads with MiXCR. The repertoire holds fewer than 250,000 distinct CDR3 sequences, with approximately 10% as singletons. This sample is part of a study of CD8 T cells in ankylosing spondylitis. Points from the study as a whole: Seemingly distinctive of ankylosing spondylitis blood was a TCR beta motif formed by eight highly homologous variants. The study looked at matched synovial fluid samples from ankylosing spondylitis patients. Disease-linked clones were reported to be significantly enriched there. CD8+ cells made up the disease-linked clones, which were relatively rare in peripheral blood.

The chain employs TRBV5-1 and TRBJ2-3; TRBD2 matches 12 bases. The sequenced sample was blood, either unsorted or a sorted T cell fraction (not recorded which). This TCR was recovered from a male donor with ankylosing spondylitis or in good health (not recorded which). CDR3 amino acids: CASRRLAGDSDTQYF. As DNA, the CDR3 is TGCGCCAGCCGTCGACTAGCGGGAGACTCGGATACGCAGTATTTT.